This passage covers 24 T cell receptor beta chains from one sample sequenced in a study of blood T cells in healthy people across ages. The use of a sample-barcoded 5' primer and a J-beta primer mix characterized a second PCR of 7 to 11 cycles. TCRdb called the 5' RACE reads again in MiXCR, with one record for every CDR3 protein. The data hold about 1.6 million distinct CDR3 sequences, with around 35% observed a single time. Sequencing was carried out using blood. The receptors were gathered from a young woman in good health.

This clonotype was picked up a small number of times. The chain uses TRBV4-2 and TRBJ2-7, with D perhaps matching TRBD2 (5 bases). This CDR3 contains 12 residues. Germline V gene sequence: CDR1 LGHNA, CDR2 YNFKEQ. The V gene lost 0 bases and the J gene lost 12 bases, with 12 bases spanning the gap. CDR3 in amino acids: CASSQDSGLAYF. The CDR3 nucleotides read TGTGCCAGCAGCCAAGATTCGGGGTTGGCGTACTTC.

The chain is built from TRBV25-1 and TRBJ2-7, with unresolved D. V was pared by 4 bases and J by 0 bases, with 13 bases between. The CDR3 spans 15 residues. The germline V gene encodes CDR1 MGHDK and CDR2 SYGVNS. The CDR3 DNA follows: TGTGCCAGCAGTGGTAATAGCCCGAGCTCCTACGAGCAGTACTTC. Translated, it gives CASSGNSPSSYEQYF.

The V call is TRBV20-1, the J call TRBJ1-5; tentatively, D is TRBD1 (5 bases). Germline V gene sequence: CDR1 DFQATT, CDR2 SNEGSKA (reference sequence). V lost 3 bases and J lost 2, with 14 bases in between. The CDR3 contains 15 residues. The CDR3 coding sequence is TGCAGTGCTAGCGGTTGGGGCCCCGGCAATCAGCCCCAGCATTTT. As protein: CSASGWGPGNQPQHF.

This clonotype has just a few counts. This chain joins TRBV20-1 and TRBJ1-6; 9 bases map to TRBD1. The germline gives CDR1 DFQATT, CDR2 SNEGSKA (reference sequence). Trimming at V came to 3 bases and at J to 7 bases, leaving 10 bases not matched to a gene. This CDR3 is built from 16 residues. For the CDR3, the DNA is TGCAGTGCTAGTTTTCCCGGGACAGGGCGGAATTCACCCCTCCACTTT. Amino acid sequence: CSASFPGTGRNSPLHF.

The chain combines TRBV5-1 with TRBJ1-1; D might be TRBD1 (6 bases). Trimming shortened V by 5 bases and J by 2 bases, and 13 bases separated the two germline ends. The CDR3 sequence is 14 residues long. Germline CDR1 reads SGHRS; CDR2 reads YFSETQ. DNA for the CDR3: TGCGCCAGCAGAGGGGACAACAAAAACACTGAAGCTTTCTTT. Encoded protein: CASRGDNKNTEAFF.

The chain recombines TRBV29-1 with TRBJ2-1, with D possibly TRBD2 on 6 matching bases. Germline CDR1 is SQVTM and CDR2 is ANQGSEA. The CDR3 totals 11 residues. Trimming left V 5 bases short and J 15 bases short, with 17 bases between. In DNA, the CDR3 is TGCAGCGTTCCTGGTGAGGGAGGTGGGTTCTTC. It yields the protein CSVPGEGGGFF.

This clonotype was seen many times. The gene calls are TRBV28 and TRBJ2-7, with D perhaps assigned TRBD1 or TRBD2 (7 bases each). CDR1 and CDR2 (germline): MDHEN, SYDVKM. CDR3 length equals 13 residues. V lost 7 bases, J lost 4 bases, and 14 bases lay in between. CDR3 nucleotide sequence: TGTGCCAGCACCCCAGGGGGGGCTTACGAGCAGTACTTC. It encodes CASTPGGAYEQYF.

This clonotype has only one observation. The rearrangement uses TRBV30 and TRBJ2-3; no firm D call. Per germline, CDR1 GTSNPN and CDR2 SVGIG (reference sequence). Trimming cost V 0 bases and J 6 bases, with 7 bases left between them. The CDR3 runs 12 residues. The DNA for the CDR3 is TGTGCCTGGAGTGTCCAACTGGATACGCAGTATTTT. This translates into CAWSVQLDTQYF.

Regarding this clonotype: Sequence at one end of the junction differs from germline and may be a read error. This chain's CDR3 is CASSLNPGPNCGYTF. As DNA, the CDR3 is TGTGCCAGCAGCCTAAACCCCGGGCCTAACTGTGGCTACACCTTC. The chain employs TRBV7-2 and TRBJ1-2; D is unresolved. The CDR3 contains 15 residues. The V gene's germline CDR1 is SGHTA and CDR2 FQGNSA. The full variable domain, with the rest looked up from reference TRBV7-2 and TRBJ1-2, is GAGVSQSPSNKVTEKGKDVELRCDPISGHTALYWYRQSLGQGLEFLIYFQGNSAPDKSGLPSDRFSAERTGGSVSTLTIQRTQQEDSAVYLCASSLNPGPNCGYTFGSGTRLTVV.

This clonotype was counted a few times. The chain combines TRBV7-2 with TRBJ2-4; D is perhaps TRBD2 (7 bases). The J call may be in error: the DNA end matches TRBJ2-7 better. Germline lookup yields CDR1 SGHTA and CDR2 FQGNSA. The CDR3 runs 16 residues. The CDR3 nucleotides read TGTGCCAGCAGCTTAGAATCACGGGGGGCATACTACGAGCAGTACTTC. As protein: CASSLESRGAYYEQYF.

V is TRBV5-1 and J is TRBJ2-3; 7 bases map to TRBD2. V lost 0 bases to trimming and J lost 2 bases; unmatched junction nucleotides: 3. Germline assignment: CDR1 SGHRS and CDR2 YFSETQ. The CDR3 consists of 15 residues. The CDR3 DNA follows: TGCGCCAGCAGCTTGGGTGGGAGGGACACAGATACGCAGTATTTT. Residues: CASSLGGRDTDTQYF. Supplemented by reference TRBV5-1 and TRBJ2-3, the full variable domain reads KAGVTQTPRYLIKTRGQQVTLSCSPISGHRSVSWYQQTPGQGLQFLFEYFSETQRNKGNFPGRFSGRQFSNSRSEMNVSTLELGDSALYLCASSLGGRDTDTQYFGPGTRLTVL.

V is TRBV12-3 or TRBV12-4 and J is TRBJ2-4; 11 positions match TRBD2. CDR3 length: 18 residues. V lost 5 bases, J lost 1 base, and 10 bases stayed unmatched. This chain's CDR3 is CASSRLAGTPDAKNIQYF. CDR3 DNA sequence: TGTGCCAGCAGTCGACTAGCGGGGACCCCAGACGCCAAAAACATTCAGTACTTC.

This clonotype came up a few times. CDR3 amino acids: CASRSGREQYF. CDR3 sequence (DNA): TGTGCCAGCAGATCGGGACGCGAGCAGTACTTC. The rearrangement uses TRBV2 and TRBJ2-7, with D perhaps given as TRBD1 or TRBD2 (5 bases each). The CDR3 length is 11 residues. CDR1 is SNHLY and CDR2 is FYNNEI in the germline V gene. The ends were cut back, 6 bases at V and 6 bases at J, with 9 bases in the middle.

This chain joins TRBV20-1 and TRBJ2-4, with D perhaps TRBD1 or TRBD2 (5 bases each). The CDR3 is 14 residues long. V was clipped by 5 bases and J by 11 bases, with 22 bases between them. Per the germline V gene, CDR1 is DFQATT and CDR2 is SNEGSKA (reference sequence). The CDR3 is CSAPVASRDEFQYF. The CDR3 nucleotides read TGCAGTGCTCCTGTGGCTAGCAGGGATGAGTTTCAGTACTTC.

The rearrangement joins TRBV6-1 to TRBJ1-2; D is undetermined. CDR3 size: 15 residues. V was pared by 1 base and J by 5 bases, with 14 bases between. The germline V gene has CDR1 MNHNS and CDR2 SASEGT. The chain's CDR3 is CASSEVEKGPYGYTF. The CDR3 DNA is TGTGCCAGCAGTGAAGTGGAAAAGGGCCCTTATGGCTACACCTTC.

The chain employs TRBV29-1 and TRBJ2-7, with D unresolved. From germline, CDR1 is SQVTM and CDR2 ANQGSEA. CDR3 size: 12 residues. V lost 7 bases to trimming and J lost 1 base, with 11 bases between them. Here the CDR3 reads CSATLGSYEQYF. For the CDR3, the DNA is TGCAGCGCTACCCTCGGGTCCTACGAGCAGTACTTC.

The V and J genes are TRBV5-1 and TRBJ2-3; 10 bases align to TRBD2. Germline V lookup: CDR1 SGHRS, CDR2 YFSETQ. This CDR3 is built from 18 residues. V was pared by 2 bases and J by 3 bases, with 12 bases of the junction left unmatched. The CDR3 loop reads CASSFTSGGAIRTDTQYF. Written as DNA, the CDR3 is TGCGCCAGCAGCTTCACAAGCGGGGGGGCCATCAGGACAGATACGCAGTATTTT.

This clonotype was detected a few times. This chain joins TRBV27 and TRBJ2-2, with 7 bases fitting TRBD1. J gave up 4 bases and V 7 bases, and 6 bases lay outside the gene matches. Germline V gives CDR1 MNHEY, CDR2 SMNVEV (reference sequence). This CDR3 region has 14 residues. The CDR3 DNA reads TGTGCCAGCAAGTCTGACAGGGTCACCGGGGAGCTGTTTTTT. Translating it yields CASKSDRVTGELFF.

Comment on this clonotype: One end of the junction is discordant with germline, which a read error may explain. The chain uses TRBV5-1 and TRBJ1-2; D is uncertain. CDR3 length: 14 amino acids. Germline V lookup: CDR1 SGHRS, CDR2 YFSETQ. The CDR3 region is CASRLDQDVYGYTF. In DNA form, the CDR3 reads TGCGCCAGCAGGTTGGATCAGGACGTCTATGGCTACACCTTC.

This clonotype has just a few counts. A read error may account for a junction end that differs from germline. The chain recombines TRBV11-2 with TRBJ1-2; the match to TRBD1 covers 7 bases. The CDR3 has 14 amino acids. Germline CDR1 and CDR2: SGHAT and FQNNGV. CDR3 DNA sequence: TGTACCAGCAGCAAAGATGGGCAGGGGGACGGCTACACCTTC. Its translation is CTSSKDGQGDGYTF. Full variable domain (missing parts from reference TRBV11-2 and TRBJ1-2): EAGVAQSPRYKIIEKRQSVAFWCNPISGHATLYWYQQILGQGPKLLIQFQNNGVVDDSQLPKDRFSAERLKGVDSTLKIQPAKLEDSAVYLCTSSKDGQGDGYTFGSGTRLTVV.

This clonotype has just one count. A much larger clone differs by one base, so this may be a read error. The chain is built from TRBV6-5 and TRBJ2-5, with D perhaps matching TRBD1 or TRBD2 (6 bases each). The CDR3 loop spans 15 amino acids. Germline values: CDR1 MNHEY, CDR2 SVGAGI. CDR3 protein: CASSYSTGAQEAQYF. The CDR3 DNA follows: TGTGCCAGCAGTTACTCCACGGGGGCCCAAGAGGCCCAGTACTTC.

This clonotype is a singleton in its sample. The rearrangement uses TRBV20-1 and TRBJ1-2, with a possible D match to TRBD1 (6 bases). The CDR3 loop spans 13 amino acids. CDR1 and CDR2 (germline): DFQATT, SNEGSKA (reference sequence). Trimming stripped 3 bases from V and 3 bases from J, with 11 bases between. CDR3 loop: CSARGGSDYGYTF. The DNA for the CDR3 is TGCAGTGCTAGGGGGGGCAGCGACTATGGCTACACCTTC.

This rearrangement joins TRBV20-1 to TRBJ2-5; D is unclear. The CDR3 totals 13 residues. Germline CDR1 DFQATT, CDR2 SNEGSKA (reference sequence). The ends were cut back, 6 bases at V and 5 bases at J, with 16 bases in the middle. The CDR3 loop is CSAGRLVEETQYF. CDR3 coding DNA: TGCAGTGCCGGTCGGCTAGTCGAGGAGACCCAGTACTTC.

The sample holds a few counts of this clonotype. The rearrangement joins TRBV7-2 to TRBJ1-2, with 9 bases fitting TRBD1. The V gene's germline CDR1 is SGHTA and CDR2 FQGNSA. J gave up 5 bases and V 5 bases, and 18 bases lay outside the gene matches. CDR3 length equals 18 residues. For the CDR3, the DNA is TGTGCCAGCAGCAATAGGCCGGCACAGGGGGCCCCCCCTTATGGCTACACCTTC. Residues: CASSNRPAQGAPPYGYTF.